The sequence of this T cell receptor (beta chain) was determined in a study of T cells expressing NK-cell markers. This CDR3 contains 18 residues. Germline V gene sequence: CDR1 KGHSH, CDR2 LQKENI. TCRdb reprocessed the 5' RACE reads, keeping one entry per CDR3 protein, no DNA. This sample's table has 350,000 to 450,000 distinct CDR3 sequences. The origin of this receptor is a man aged 18 to 70 in good health. Source material: blood T cells: a sorted CD56 or NKG2C T cell subset, CD4+ or CD8+ T cells, or bulk PBMC T cells (not recorded which). The V and J genes are TRBV18 and TRBJ2-3. CDR3 amino acids: CASSPRNIRVSGTDTQYF.